One T cell receptor beta chain is described in this entry. The source of the sample is a study of blood T cell repertoires in COVID-19. Looking at the study overall: From the United States, Italy and Spain came samples of acute and convalescent COVID-19. PBMCs, B-cell-depleted T cells, or T cells were the source of the cDNA or gDNA that made up the material.

As processed by the authors: Using reference gene primer amplification, nucleated cell counts were estimated. This table comes from immunoSEQ multiplex PCR, and its TCRdb copy is limited to in-frame clones, with some not included. V and J calls and clone size are copied from that table; D and trimming were computed from the DNA. The data show about 400,000 clones, 88% seen once. The CDR3 is 14 residues long. V was cut by 5 bases and J by 3 bases, with 10 bases left in between. Germline values: CDR1 SNHLY, CDR2 FYNNEI. The chain has TRBV2 and TRBJ1-4; D gene ambiguous. The sequence came from a woman aged 40 to 55 with acute COVID-19. Sequencing was performed on PBMCs or T cells enriched from blood (not recorded which). CDR3 amino acids: CASSFGNSNEKLFF. CDR3 in DNA: TGTGCCAGCAGTTTCGGGAACTCTAATGAAAAACTGTTTTTT.